This paragraph reports one TCR beta chain. This CDR3 comprises 11 residues. Germline CDR1 is SGHDN and CDR2 is FVKESK. The V end was cut by 3 bases, the J end by 8 bases, with 7 bases between. In the authors' workflow: Counts of nucleated cells, estimated from reference gene primer amplification, were obtained. Generated by immunoSEQ multiplex PCR, the TCRdb table keeps only in-frame clones and is missing some. The V and J calls and clone size were taken over from that table, and D and trimming were inferred from the DNA. The sample has about 160,000 clones, approximately 81% seen once. This entry belongs to a study of blood T cell repertoires in COVID-19. Overall study: The study drew acute and convalescent COVID-19 samples from the United States, Italy and Spain. PBMCs, B-cell-depleted T cells, or T cells were the source of the cDNA or gDNA that made up the material.

V is TRBV14 and J is TRBJ1-1; no clear D. This TCR was sampled from a man aged 35 to 55 with acute or convalescent COVID-19. Sequencing was carried out using peripheral blood. CDR3 sequence reads: CASSQAREAFF. The CDR3, as DNA: TGTGCCAGCAGCCAGGCTAGAGAAGCTTTCTTT.